This section outlines one T cell receptor (beta chain) sequence together with its context. These data are taken from a study of OX40 agonist ivuxolimab in advanced cancers. The CDR3 spans 13 residues. Trimming stripped 5 bases from V and 5 bases from J, with 11 bases between. Germline assignment: CDR1 SGHTA and CDR2 FQGNSA. Here immunoSEQ multiplex PCR was the method, and the copy in TCRdb shows in-frame clones only, minus some. This table has some 80,000 clones, approximately 84% appearing once. This receptor was identified in an adult with an advanced solid tumor such as melanoma, head and neck, liver or kidney cancer. The chain joins TRBV7-2 to TRBJ2-3; tentatively, D is TRBD2 (5 bases). The sequencing used CD4+ or CD8+ T cells sorted from blood, collected in a trial of the OX40 agonist ivuxolimab. CDR3 nucleotides: TGTGCCAGCAGCCCCGATCGGGGAGATACGCAGTATTTT. This codes for CASSPDRGDTQYF. The whole variable domain, remainder taken from reference TRBV7-2 and TRBJ2-3, is GAGVSQSPSNKVTEKGKDVELRCDPISGHTALYWYRQSLGQGLEFLIYFQGNSAPDKSGLPSDRFSAERTGGSVSTLTIQRTQQEDSAVYLCASSPDRGDTQYFGPGTRLTVL.